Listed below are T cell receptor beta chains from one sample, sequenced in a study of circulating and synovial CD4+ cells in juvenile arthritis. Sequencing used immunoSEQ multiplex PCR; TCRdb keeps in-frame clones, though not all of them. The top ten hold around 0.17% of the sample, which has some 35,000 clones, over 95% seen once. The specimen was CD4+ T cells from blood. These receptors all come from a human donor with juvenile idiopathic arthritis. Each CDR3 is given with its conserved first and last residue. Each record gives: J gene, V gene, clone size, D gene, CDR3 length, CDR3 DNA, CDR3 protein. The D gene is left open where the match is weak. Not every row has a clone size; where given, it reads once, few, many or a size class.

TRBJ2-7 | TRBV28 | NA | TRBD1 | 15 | TGTGCCAGCAGTTCCTCCGGGACAGGGATCTACGAGCAGTACTTC | CASSSSGTGIYEQYF
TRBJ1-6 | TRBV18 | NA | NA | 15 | TGTGCCAGCTCACCACCGTCAGGGGAGAATTCCCCCCTCCACTTT | CASSPPSGENSPLHF
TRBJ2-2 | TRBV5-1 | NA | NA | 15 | TGCGCCAGCAGCTTGGAGACACCCTTCACCGGGGAGCTGTTTTTT | CASSLETPFTGELFF
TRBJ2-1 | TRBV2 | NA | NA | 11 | TGTGCCAGCAGGAGGCGGGACCGACAGTTCTTC | CASRRRDRQFF
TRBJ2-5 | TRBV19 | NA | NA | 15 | TGTGCCAGTAGTCCTCGGGGGGCCGGAGCGGAGACCCAGTACTTC | CASSPRGAGAETQYF
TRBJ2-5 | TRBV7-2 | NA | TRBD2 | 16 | TGTGCCAGCAGCTCACGGTCGACTAGCGGGCAAGAGACCCAGTACTTC | CASSSRSTSGQETQYF
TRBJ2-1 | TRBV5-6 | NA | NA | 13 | TGTGCCAGCAGCTTGAGGGGAATCAATGAGCAGTTCTTC | CASSLRGINEQFF
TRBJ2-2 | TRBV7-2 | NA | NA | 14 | TGTGCCAGCAGCGCGCGGGCAAACACCGGGGAGCTGTTTTTT | CASSARANTGELFF
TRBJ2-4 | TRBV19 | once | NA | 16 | TGTGCCAGTAGTACCCCCAGGGAGGAGGCCAAAAACATTCAGTACTTC | CASSTPREEAKNIQYF
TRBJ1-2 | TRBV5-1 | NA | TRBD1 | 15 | TGCGCCAGCAGCTCTGGACAGGGCGGAAACTATGGCTACACCTTC | CASSSGQGGNYGYTF
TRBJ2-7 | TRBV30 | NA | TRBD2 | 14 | TGTGCCTGGATGCCCCTAGCGGGAGTTGGTGAGCAGTACTTC | CAWMPLAGVGEQYF
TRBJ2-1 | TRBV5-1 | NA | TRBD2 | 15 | TGCGCCAGCAGCTTGGTAACTAGCGGGAGGGCTGAGCAGTTCTTC | CASSLVTSGRAEQFF
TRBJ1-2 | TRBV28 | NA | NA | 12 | TGTGCCAGCAGTCCCCCGAGGCTGGGCTACACCTTC | CASSPPRLGYTF
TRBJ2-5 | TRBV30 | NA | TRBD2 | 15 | TGTGCCTGGGGCACCCCGAGCGGGAGGGGAGAGACCCAGTACTTC | CAWGTPSGRGETQYF
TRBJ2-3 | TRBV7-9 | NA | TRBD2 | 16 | TGTGCCAGCAGCCCCCTAACGGGACTAGCGGCAGATACGCAGTATTTT | CASSPLTGLAADTQYF
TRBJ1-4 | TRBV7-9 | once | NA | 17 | TGTGCCAGCAGCTTAGCTGTTGGAGGGCCAACTAATGAAAAACTGTTTTTT | CASSLAVGGPTNEKLFF
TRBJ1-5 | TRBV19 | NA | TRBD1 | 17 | TGTGCCAGTAGTCCCGGGACAGGGGAGTATAGCAATCAGCCCCAGCATTTT | CASSPGTGEYSNQPQHF
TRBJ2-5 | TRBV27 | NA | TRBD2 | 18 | TGTGCCAGCAGTTTAAACGCCCGACTAGCGGGGGGCCAAGAGACCCAGTACTTC | CASSLNARLAGGQETQYF
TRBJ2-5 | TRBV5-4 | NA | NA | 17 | TGTGCCAGCAGCCTTTATAGCTTAGGTTGGGTTGCGGAGACCCAGTACTTC | CASSLYSLGWVAETQYF
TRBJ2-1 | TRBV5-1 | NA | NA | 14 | TGCGCCAGCAGCTTGAATTTGGCTTACAATGAGCAGTTCTTC | CASSLNLAYNEQFF
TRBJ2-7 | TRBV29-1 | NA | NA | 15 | TGCAGCGTTACCTTAGGGCTAGCGCAACCCTACGAGCAGTACTTC | CSVTLGLAQPYEQYF
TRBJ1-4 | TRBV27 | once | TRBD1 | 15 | TGTGCCAGCAGTCTCCGGGACAGGGGAAATGAAAAACTGTTTTTT | CASSLRDRGNEKLFF
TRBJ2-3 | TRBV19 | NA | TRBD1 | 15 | TGTGCCAGTAGTACGACAGGGTTATTCTCAGATACGCAGTATTTT | CASSTTGLFSDTQYF
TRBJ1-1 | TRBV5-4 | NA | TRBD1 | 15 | TGTGCCAGCAGCCACGCTCGGACAGGGCGAACTGAAGCTTTCTTT | CASSHARTGRTEAFF
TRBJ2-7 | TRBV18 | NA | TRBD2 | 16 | TGTGCCAGCTCACCACCATCCCCTAGCGGGGGATACGAGCAGTACTTC | CASSPPSPSGGYEQYF
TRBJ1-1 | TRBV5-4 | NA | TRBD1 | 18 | TGTGCCAGCAGCTCGCTCGGACAGGGGGCTTTACGGGGCACTGAAGCTTTCTTT | CASSSLGQGALRGTEAFF
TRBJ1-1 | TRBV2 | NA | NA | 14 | TGTGCCAGCAGGGAGGAGGGAGTCGGAACTGAAGCTTTCTTT | CASREEGVGTEAFF
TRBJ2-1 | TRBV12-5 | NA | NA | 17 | TGTGCTAGTGGTTTGGCTACAGGTCCCACGGGCCGCAATGAGCAGTTCTTC | CASGLATGPTGRNEQFF
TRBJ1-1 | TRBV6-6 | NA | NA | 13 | TGTGCCAGCAGTTACAGGCAGGAGGGCGAAGCTTCCTTT | CASSYRQEGEASF
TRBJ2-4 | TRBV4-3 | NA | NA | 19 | TGCGCCAGCAGCCAAACGACGTGGGGCGGGGATGTAGCCAAAAACATTCAGTACTTC | CASSQTTWGGDVAKNIQYF
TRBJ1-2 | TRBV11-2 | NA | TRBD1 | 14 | TGTGCCAGCAGCTTAGGCGCCTACAGGGGAGGCTACACCTTC | CASSLGAYRGGYTF
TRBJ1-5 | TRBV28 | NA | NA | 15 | TGTGCCAGCAGTTTGCCCTCAGGGAATAATCAGCCCCAGCATTTT | CASSLPSGNNQPQHF
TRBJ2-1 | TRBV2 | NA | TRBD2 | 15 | TGTGCCAGCAGTGAAGGAGGCGGGAGCCGAAATGAGCAGTTCTTC | CASSEGGGSRNEQFF
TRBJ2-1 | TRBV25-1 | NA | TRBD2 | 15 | TGTGCCAGCAGCCTCAGTGGGGGGGGTGCCGATGAGCAGTTCTTC | CASSLSGGGADEQFF
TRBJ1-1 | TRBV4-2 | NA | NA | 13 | TGTGCCAGCAGCCAAGATTTAAACACTGAAGCTTTCTTT | CASSQDLNTEAFF
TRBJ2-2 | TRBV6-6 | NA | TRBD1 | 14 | TGTGCCAGCAGATGGACAGGGCTTACCGGGGAGCTGTTTTTT | CASRWTGLTGELFF
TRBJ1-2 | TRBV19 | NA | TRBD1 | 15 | TGTGCCAGTACCCCGGGGACAGGGGTTATTTATGGCTACACCTTC | CASTPGTGVIYGYTF
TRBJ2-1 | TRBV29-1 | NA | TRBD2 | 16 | TGCAGCGTTGCCAGGGATTCTAGCGGGAGGACGAATGAGCAGTTCTTC | CSVARDSSGRTNEQFF
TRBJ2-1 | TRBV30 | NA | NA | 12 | TGTGCCTGGAGTGCGCCAGACAATGAGCAGTTCTTC | CAWSAPDNEQFF
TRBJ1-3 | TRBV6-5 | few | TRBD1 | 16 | TGTGCCAGCAGTTTTCGACAGGGGAATAAGGGAAACACCATATATTTT | CASSFRQGNKGNTIYF
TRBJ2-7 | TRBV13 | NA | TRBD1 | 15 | TGTGCCAGCAGGCGCCGGGACAGGGTAAATAACGAGCAGTACTTC | CASRRRDRVNNEQYF
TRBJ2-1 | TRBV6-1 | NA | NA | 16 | TGTGCCAGCAGTGAAGCAATACAGAGCTCCTACAATGAGCAGTTCTTC | CASSEAIQSSYNEQFF
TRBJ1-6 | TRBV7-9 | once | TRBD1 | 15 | TGTGCCAGCAGCTTGTCACGACAGGGGAATTCACCCCTCCACTTT | CASSLSRQGNSPLHF
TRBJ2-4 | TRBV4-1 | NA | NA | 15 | TGCGCCAGCAGCAACCCACAGATAGCCAAAAACATTCAGTACTTC | CASSNPQIAKNIQYF
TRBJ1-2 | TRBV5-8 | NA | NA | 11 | TGTGCCAGCAGCTTCGGTATTGGCTACACCTTC | CASSFGIGYTF
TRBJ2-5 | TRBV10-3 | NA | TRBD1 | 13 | TGTGCCATCAGTGGCAGGGGGCAAGAGACCCAGTACTTC | CAISGRGQETQYF